Following are 23 T cell receptor beta chains from one sample sequenced in a study of shared clonotypes between healthy human individuals (TCRdb year 2020). Receptor amplification or capture employed the immunoSEQ multiplex PCR assay. TCRdb stores this immuneACCESS table with in-frame sequences only. Part of the clones is absent; in the studies checked, under half of the shortfall reflects unresolved V genes, and no reason is known for the rest. The sample records about 680,000 clones, around 73% of which are singletons. The ten largest clones take up around 2% of the sample. What was sequenced was memory CD4+ T cells sorted from blood. Sample cell subset or site, as interpreted from the label and publication: CD45RA-negative fraction. The source of these receptors is a woman between 25 and 40 years old in good health.

Note on this clone: Other nucleotide sequences in the sample specify the same CDR3. The chain has TRBV29-1 and TRBJ2-7; D tentatively reads TRBD1 or TRBD2 (5 bases each). Germline-derived CDR1 and CDR2 are SQVTM and ANQGSEA. CDR3 length: 10 residues. V dropped 4 bases and J dropped 6 bases, with 7 bases sitting between them. CDR3 amino acids: CSVGGSEQYF. CDR3 sequence (DNA): TGCAGCGTTGGGGGGTCCGAGCAGTACTTC.

The J gene is TRBJ1-1, the V gene TRBV6-6; unclear D gene. CDR3 length: 16 amino acids. Trimming cost V 5 bases and J 6 bases, with 22 bases left between them. In germline, CDR1 is MNHNY, CDR2 SVGAGI (reference sequence). The CDR3 nucleotides read TGTGCCAGCAGTCCTCCGGGCTCCAAGGGCCGCTCTGAAGCTTTCTTT. This codes for CASSPPGSKGRSEAFF.

The rearrangement joins TRBV5-1 to TRBJ2-2; 7 bases align to TRBD2. Germline V CDR1 and CDR2: SGHRS, YFSETQ. This CDR3 contains 15 residues. V lost 4 bases, J lost 4 bases, and 7 bases stayed unmatched. CDR3 amino acids: CASSRGVAGTGELFF. CDR3 DNA: TGCGCCAGCAGCCGCGGAGTAGCGGGCACCGGGGAGCTGTTTTTT.

This clone appeared a single time. The chain carries TRBV7-9 and TRBJ2-7; 11 bases map to TRBD2. Germline assignment: CDR1 SEHNR and CDR2 FQNEAQ (reference sequence). The J segment lost 6 bases and the V segment lost 4 bases, leaving 8 bases of the junction unmatched. The CDR3 length is 15 residues. CDR3 region: CASSSGLAGRFEQYF. Here the CDR3 DNA reads TGTGCCAGCAGCTCCGGACTAGCGGGTCGCTTCGAGCAGTACTTC. The full variable domain, rest sourced from reference TRBV7-9 and TRBJ2-7, is DTGVSQNPRHKITKRGQNVTFRCDPISEHNRLYWYRQTLGQGPEFLTYFQNEAQLEKSRLLSDRFSAERPKGSFSTLEIQRTEQGDSAMYLCASSSGLAGRFEQYFGPGTRLTVT.

As DNA, the CDR3 is TGCGCCAGCAGCCGCGAACTAGCGGGAGAGGGGATTACGTTCTTC. Translation gives CASSRELAGEGITFF. J is TRBJ2-1 and V is TRBV4-1; the match to TRBD2 covers 11 bases. Germline V CDR1 and CDR2: MGHRA, YSYEKL. The junction had 14 bases not matched to a gene; V was cut back by 4 bases and J by 15 bases. The length of the CDR3 is 15 residues.

This clone was counted only a few times. The chain combines TRBV6-6 with TRBJ2-5; D could derive from TRBD1 or TRBD2 (5 bases each). Trimming left V 2 bases short and J 3 bases short, with 10 bases between. CDR3 length: 14 residues. Germline V lookup: CDR1 MNHNY, CDR2 SVGAGI (reference sequence). The CDR3 region is CASSYGDVEETQYF. CDR3 coding DNA: TGTGCCAGCAGTTACGGGGACGTAGAAGAGACCCAGTACTTC.

V usage is TRBV5-1 and J usage is TRBJ1-2; no definite D call. The CDR3 length is 15 residues. Trimming took 0 bases from V and 4 from J, leaving 13 bases between them. Germline V lookup: CDR1 SGHRS, CDR2 YFSETQ. The CDR3 loop reads CASSLEGARTYGYTF. Here the CDR3 DNA reads TGCGCCAGCAGCTTGGAGGGAGCCAGGACCTATGGCTACACCTTC.

The chain combines TRBV6-5 with TRBJ2-2; possibly TRBD1 for D (6 bases). Germline V CDR1 and CDR2: MNHEY, SVGAGI. V was clipped by 6 bases and J by 7 bases, with 18 bases between them. The CDR3 covers 15 residues. The CDR3 sequence is CASSLTGRVVGELFF. The CDR3, as DNA: TGTGCCAGCAGCCTTACAGGGAGAGTTGTCGGGGAGCTGTTTTTT.

This chain connects TRBV6-1 to TRBJ2-1; tentatively, D is TRBD1 or TRBD2 (6 bases each). This CDR3 is built from 17 residues. With 2 bases removed from V and 8 bases from J, the gap between germline ends came to 22 bases. The germline gives CDR1 MNHNS, CDR2 SASEGT. The CDR3 region has the DNA TGTGCCAGCAGTGAATTACGTGGGGCTAGCGAGGGGGATGAGCAGTTCTTC. Protein product: CASSELRGASEGDEQFF.

This clone has a single count. The chain employs TRBV9 and TRBJ2-2, with D possibly TRBD1 on 6 matching bases. This CDR3 is built from 16 residues. Germline CDR1 SGDLS, CDR2 YYNGEE. Between the trimmed V and J ends, which lost 2 bases and 4 bases, there was a span of 15 bases. The CDR3: CASSVGALGGTGELFF. The CDR3 DNA reads as TGTGCCAGCAGCGTGGGAGCCTTAGGGGGCACCGGGGAGCTGTTTTTT.

The genes are TRBV4-1 and TRBJ2-3, with a possible D match to TRBD2 (5 bases). The CDR3 is made up of 14 amino acids. V was pared by 1 base and J by 7 bases, with 12 bases between. Per the germline V gene, CDR1 is MGHRA and CDR2 is YSYEKL. CDR3 nucleotide sequence: TGCGCCAGCAGCCAAGGGCGAGGGTCAAATACGCAGTATTTT. It yields the protein CASSQGRGSNTQYF.

The chain combines TRBV7-8 with TRBJ2-7, with D possibly matching TRBD1 (6 bases). CDR1 is SGHVS and CDR2 is FQNEAQ in the germline V gene. V shed 5 bases and J shed 3 bases, with 11 bases lying between them. This CDR3 is built from 13 residues. The CDR3 region is CASSPGTSYEQYF. In DNA, the CDR3 is TGTGCCAGCAGCCCCGGGACAAGCTACGAGCAGTACTTC.

This clone was picked up a small number of times. The CDR3: CASSLRGTGGNEQYF. In DNA, the CDR3 is TGTGCCAGCAGCTTAAGGGGGACAGGAGGAAACGAGCAGTACTTC. The gene calls are TRBV11-3 and TRBJ2-5; 8 bases are shared with TRBD1. The DNA matches TRBJ2-7 better at its end, which makes the J call doubtful. The length of the CDR3 is 15 residues. Germline V CDR1 and CDR2: SGHNT, YENEEA.

The genes are TRBV30 and TRBJ1-5, with 7 nucleotides matching TRBD1. Trimming took 2 bases from V and 3 from J; bases not matched to a gene: 4. Germline assignment: CDR1 GTSNPN and CDR2 SVGIG (reference sequence). The CDR3 spans 14 residues. CDR3 nucleotides: TGTGCCTGGAGTACCGACAGGGTCAATCAGCCCCAGCATTTT. It is translated as CAWSTDRVNQPQHF.

The chain combines TRBV28 with TRBJ2-5; TRBD1 is a possible D gene (7 bases). Germline values: CDR1 MDHEN, CDR2 SYDVKM. This CDR3 has 14 residues. With 4 bases removed from V and 4 bases from J, the gap between germline ends came to 13 bases. Here the CDR3 DNA reads TGTGCCAGCAGTTACGGGGGACAGCCAGAGACCCAGTACTTC. Its protein product is CASSYGGQPETQYF.

The CDR3 DNA reads as TGCGCCAGCAGTGGTACTAGCGGGAGGGCCCGCGAGCAGTACTTC. It translates to CASSGTSGRAREQYF. V and J are TRBV10-2 and TRBJ2-7; 13 bases are a match to TRBD2. V was pared by 4 bases and J by 6 bases, with 6 bases of the junction left unmatched. The germline CDR1 and CDR2 sequences are WSHSY and SAAADI. The CDR3 runs to 15 residues.

This clone has ten or more counts. This chain uses TRBV28 with TRBJ1-5; the D gene is possibly TRBD1 (5 bases). Trimming took 6 bases from V and 0 from J, leaving 18 bases between them. Germline values: CDR1 MDHEN, CDR2 SYDVKM. The CDR3 runs 17 residues. CDR3 sequence reads: CASRWGQDSNSNQPQHF. CDR3 DNA: TGTGCCAGCAGATGGGGCCAGGACTCAAATAGCAATCAGCCCCAGCATTTT.

The chain joins TRBV30 to TRBJ2-2; a weak D match, TRBD2 (6 bases). The germline V gene encodes CDR1 GTSNPN and CDR2 SVGIG (reference sequence). The ends were cut back, 3 bases at V and 3 bases at J, with 14 bases in the middle. This CDR3 contains 15 residues. CDR3 nucleotide sequence: TGTGCCTGGAGCAAGGGGACTGGGCACACCGGGGAGCTGTTTTTT. Translated, it gives CAWSKGTGHTGELFF.

The V and J genes are TRBV28 and TRBJ2-7, with D perhaps TRBD1 (5 bases). CDR1 and CDR2 from the germline V gene are MDHEN and SYDVKM. This CDR3 has 16 residues. Trimming removed 2 bases from V and 6 bases from J, with 20 bases in between. The CDR3 DNA reads TGTGCCAGCAGTTTACTTGTTAGGGGCCATTGGGTCGAGCAGTACTTC. Translated, it gives CASSLLVRGHWVEQYF. Together with reference TRBV28 and TRBJ2-7, the CDR3 gives the full variable domain: DVKVTQSSRYLVKRTGEKVFLECVQDMDHENMFWYRQDPGLGLRLIYFSYDVKMKEKGDIPEGYSVSREKKERFSLILESASTNQTSMYLCASSLLVRGHWVEQYFGPGTRLTVT.

This clone was counted only a few times. The genes are TRBV2 and TRBJ1-1; tentative D call: TRBD1 (6 bases). CDR1 and CDR2 (germline): SNHLY, FYNNEI. This CDR3 is built from 14 residues. Between the trimmed V and J ends, which lost 3 bases and 6 bases, there was a span of 14 bases. The CDR3 region has the DNA TGTGCCAGCAGTGACAAACAGGGAGAGCCTGAAGCTTTCTTT. It codes for CASSDKQGEPEAFF.

The CDR3 DNA reads TGTGCCATCACGCCCTCGGACAGCACCAACTATGGCTACACCTTC. It is translated as CAITPSDSTNYGYTF. The V gene is TRBV10-3, the J gene TRBJ1-2, with D possibly matching TRBD1 (6 bases). Germline V gene sequence: CDR1 ENHRY, CDR2 SYGVKD. CDR3 length: 15 residues. V shed 7 bases and J shed 2 bases, with 17 bases lying between them.

The chain joins TRBV30 to TRBJ1-1; 7 positions agree with TRBD1. Germline V lookup: CDR1 GTSNPN, CDR2 SVGIG (reference sequence). The CDR3 is 14 residues long. Trimming removed 0 bases from V and 9 bases from J; junction bases left unmatched: 10. CDR3 coding DNA: TGTGCCTGGAGTGTAAAGGACAGGACGTCTCAAGCTTTCTTT. Protein sequence: CAWSVKDRTSQAFF.

This chain uses TRBV28 with TRBJ1-4; D is uncertain. Germline V CDR1 and CDR2: MDHEN, SYDVKM. V lost 5 bases to trimming and J lost 3 bases, with 22 bases between them. The CDR3 covers 18 residues. This chain's CDR3 is CASSPYEDTGNPNEKLFF. In DNA form, the CDR3 reads TGTGCCAGCAGTCCCTACGAAGATACCGGGAACCCTAATGAAAAACTGTTTTTT.